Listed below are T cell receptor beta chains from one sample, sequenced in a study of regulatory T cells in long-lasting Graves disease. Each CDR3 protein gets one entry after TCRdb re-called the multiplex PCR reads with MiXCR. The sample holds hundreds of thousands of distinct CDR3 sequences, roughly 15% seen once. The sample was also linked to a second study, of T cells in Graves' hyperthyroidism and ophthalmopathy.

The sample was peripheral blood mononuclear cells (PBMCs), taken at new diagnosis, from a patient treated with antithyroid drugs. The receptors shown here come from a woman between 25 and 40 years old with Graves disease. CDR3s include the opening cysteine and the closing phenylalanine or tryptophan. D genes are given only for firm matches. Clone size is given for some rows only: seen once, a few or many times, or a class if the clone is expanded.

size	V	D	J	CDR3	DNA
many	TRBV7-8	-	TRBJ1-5	CASRSTQNKLQPQHF	TGTGCCAGCAGGTCGACCCAGAACAAGTTACAGCCCCAGCATTTT
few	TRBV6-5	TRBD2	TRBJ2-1	CASSYLGGRGGEQFF	TGTGCCAGCAGTTACTTAGGCGGGAGAGGTGGTGAGCAGTTCTTC
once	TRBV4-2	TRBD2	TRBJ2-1	CASSQGLTSGRRSYNEQFF	TGTGCCAGCAGCCAAGGGTTAACTAGCGGGAGGCGCTCCTACAATGAGCAGTTCTTC
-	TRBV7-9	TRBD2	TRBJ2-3	CASSRYSGSSTDTQYF	TGTGCCAGCAGCCGGTATAGCGGGAGTAGCACAGATACGCAGTATTTT
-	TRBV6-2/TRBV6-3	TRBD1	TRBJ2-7	CASPSGTGGQSPTGQYF	TGTGCCAGCCCGAGCGGGACAGGGGGCCAAAGTCCTACGGGGCAGTACTTC
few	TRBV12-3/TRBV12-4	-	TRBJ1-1	CASSGGLGQINTEASF	TGTGCCAGCAGTGGGGGCTTAGGACAAATTAACACTGAAGCTTCCTTT
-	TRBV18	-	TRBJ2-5	CASSRPSQETQYF	TGTGCCAGCTCACGACCTAGCCAAGAGACCCAGTACTTC
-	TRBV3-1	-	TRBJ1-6	CASSHGTARSYNSPLHF	TGTGCCAGCAGCCACGGGACGGCTCGCTCCTATAATTCACCCCTCCACTTT
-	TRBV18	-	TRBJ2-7	CASSRTAYYEQYF	TGTGCCAGCTCCCGGACAGCGTACTACGAGCAGTACTTC
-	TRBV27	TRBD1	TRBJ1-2	CASRRTGAEDYGYTF	TGTGCCAGCCGAAGGACAGGGGCTGAGGACTATGGCTACACCTTC
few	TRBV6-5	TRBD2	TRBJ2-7	CASSYTTSGAYEQYF	TGTGCCAGCAGTTACACGACTAGCGGAGCCTACGAGCAGTACTTC
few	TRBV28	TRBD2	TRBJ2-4	CASTIAGKLDGKNIQYF	TGTGCCAGCACCATAGCGGGGAAACTTGATGGCAAAAACATTCAGTACTTC
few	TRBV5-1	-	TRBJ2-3	CASSYAFNTDTQYF	TGCGCCAGCAGCTACGCCTTCAACACAGATACGCAGTATTTT